This entry lists 27 T cell receptor beta chains sequenced from one sample in a study of blood T cell repertoires in COVID-19. The assay was immunoSEQ multiplex PCR, and TCRdb's table has in-frame clones only and misses some. The sample lists 100,000 to 150,000 clones; 80% to 85% were seen once. Material for sequencing was peripheral blood. These receptors all come from a man in his sixties with acute or convalescent COVID-19.

V usage is TRBV14 and J usage is TRBJ2-7, with TRBD1 matching 12 bases. From germline, CDR1 is SGHDN and CDR2 FVKESK. The CDR3 spans 15 residues. V lost 4 bases to trimming and J lost 4 bases; unmatched junction nucleotides: 5. The CDR3 bases are TGTGCCAGCAGCCTGGGGACAGGGGGCTTTTACGAGCAGTACTTC. The encoded protein is CASSLGTGGFYEQYF.

V is TRBV6-5 and J is TRBJ2-2; D remains unclear. Germline V lookup: CDR1 MNHEY, CDR2 SVGAGI. The CDR3 is made up of 12 amino acids. Deletions cut 2 bases from V and 7 bases from J, with 5 bases between. The CDR3 is CASSYTYGELFF. In DNA, the CDR3 is TGTGCCAGCAGTTACACATACGGGGAGCTGTTTTTT.

The chain has TRBV7-8 and TRBJ1-4; 8 bases map to TRBD1. The J segment lost 7 bases and the V segment lost 1 base, leaving 8 bases of the junction unmatched. The CDR3 spans 16 residues. The V gene's germline CDR1 is SGHVS and CDR2 FQNEAQ. The CDR3 DNA is TGTGCCAGCAGCTTAGTAACAGGACAGGGAATTGAAAAACTGTTTTTT. Translated: CASSLVTGQGIEKLFF.

In its sample, this clone was seen once. V is TRBV5-1 and J is TRBJ1-3; 8 nucleotides match TRBD1. V shed 3 bases, J shed 2 bases, and the junction held 1 base outside the gene matches. Germline CDR1 and CDR2: SGHRS and YFSETQ. This CDR3 has 14 amino acids. The CDR3 spells CASSSTGAGNTIYF. CDR3 bases: TGCGCCAGCAGCTCGACAGGGGCTGGAAACACCATATATTTT.

The V gene is TRBV7-3, the J gene TRBJ2-2; D gene ambiguous. V lost 5 bases and J lost 6, with 13 bases in between. The V gene's germline CDR1 is SGHTA and CDR2 FQGTGA. CDR3 length equals 14 residues. CDR3 in DNA: TGTGCCAGCAGCCCGTCGGTCACTGCCGGGGAGCTGTTTTTT. Its protein product is CASSPSVTAGELFF.

This chain links TRBV5-8 with TRBJ1-5; D not resolved. CDR1 SGHTS and CDR2 YDEGEE come from the germline V gene. The ends were cut back, 2 bases at V and 0 bases at J, with 9 bases in the middle. CDR3 length equals 15 residues. This chain's CDR3 is CASSFRHHSNQPQHF. The CDR3 region has the DNA TGTGCCAGCAGCTTTCGACACCATAGCAATCAGCCCCAGCATTTT.

The rearrangement uses TRBV18 and TRBJ2-7; D is possibly TRBD2 (6 bases). Germline CDR1 reads KGHSH; CDR2 reads LQKENI. The CDR3 contains 13 residues. The V end lost 6 bases, the J end lost 11 bases, and 20 bases lay between the germline ends. CDR3 amino acids: CASSIGGPSGEYF. CDR3 in DNA: TGTGCCAGCTCCATCGGAGGGCCCTCCGGAGAGTACTTC. Filled out from reference TRBV18 and TRBJ2-7, the complete variable domain reads NAGVMQNPRHLVRRRGQEARLRCSPMKGHSHVYWYRQLPEEGLKFMVYLQKENIIDESGMPKERFSAEFPKEGPSILRIQQVVRGDSAAYFCASSIGGPSGEYFGPGTRLTVT.

The chain uses TRBV10-1 and TRBJ2-1, with TRBD2 as a possible D gene (6 bases). The germline CDR1 and CDR2 sequences are WNHNN and SYGVQD (reference sequence). V was pared by 6 bases and J by 9 bases, with 15 bases between. The CDR3 length is 13 residues. The CDR3 DNA is TGCGCCAGCAGCAGGGCGGGGAGGTCTGAGCAGTTCTTC. It specifies CASSRAGRSEQFF.

V and J are TRBV9 and TRBJ1-4; possibly TRBD1 for D (6 bases). This CDR3 is built from 16 residues. Germline CDR1 is SGDLS and CDR2 is YYNGEE. The V end was cut by 0 bases, the J end by 6 bases, with 15 bases between. The CDR3 is CASSVDAGVAYEKLFF. CDR3 sequence (DNA): TGTGCCAGCAGCGTAGACGCAGGGGTAGCGTATGAAAAACTGTTTTTT.

The genes are TRBV11-2 and TRBJ1-1; 12 nucleotides agree with TRBD1. The junction had 12 bases not matched to a gene; V was cut back by 5 bases and J by 5 bases. CDR1 and CDR2 (germline): SGHAT, FQNNGV. This CDR3 comprises 17 residues. CDR3 in amino acids: CASSGTGTGGWRTEAFF. The CDR3 DNA is TGTGCCAGCAGCGGAACCGGGACAGGGGGCTGGAGAACTGAAGCTTTCTTT.

This clone has a handful of counts. The J gene is TRBJ2-5, the V gene TRBV3-1 (or the pseudogene TRBV3-2); weak D call: TRBD1 (5 bases). The CDR3 has 12 amino acids. The germline V gene has CDR1 LGHDT and CDR2 YNNKEL (reference sequence). Trimming took 8 bases from V and 1 from J, leaving 8 bases between them. The CDR3 spells CASATVQETQYF. The CDR3, as DNA: TGTGCCAGCGCGACAGTCCAAGAGACCCAGTACTTC.

The chain has TRBV5-1 and TRBJ1-1; TRBD1 matches 9 bases. Germline V gene sequence: CDR1 SGHRS, CDR2 YFSETQ. The V gene end was trimmed by 1 base and the J gene end by 11 bases; junction bases not matched to a gene: 9. The length of the CDR3 is 14 residues. CDR3 region: CASSLKAGTGQAFF. The CDR3 region has the DNA TGCGCCAGCAGCTTGAAGGCGGGGACAGGGCAGGCTTTCTTT.

The rearrangement joins TRBV9 to TRBJ2-3; tentative D call: TRBD2 (6 bases). V was cut by 2 bases and J by 0 bases, with 13 bases left in between. CDR3 length: 16 amino acids. Germline CDR1 SGDLS, CDR2 YYNGEE. The CDR3 coding sequence is TGTGCCAGCAGCGTTGGGACTGCCCCTAGCACAGATACGCAGTATTTT. Protein product: CASSVGTAPSTDTQYF. Full variable domain (remainder filled in from reference TRBV9 and TRBJ2-3): DSGVTQTPKHLITATGQRVTLRCSPRSGDLSVYWYQQSLDQGLQFLIQYYNGEERAKGNILERFSAQQFPDLHSELNLSSLELGDSALYFCASSVGTAPSTDTQYFGPGTRLTVL.

The chain is built from TRBV24-1 and TRBJ2-2, with TRBD2 matching 9 bases. The ends lost 5 bases at V and 0 bases at J; junction bases unmatched: 0. The CDR3 consists of 15 residues. Germline V gives CDR1 KGHDR, CDR2 SFDVKD. The CDR3 bases are TGTGCCACCAGTGGACTAGCGGCGAACACCGGGGAGCTGTTTTTT. This codes for CATSGLAANTGELFF.

The chain couples TRBV5-1 to TRBJ1-6; 10 nucleotides agree with TRBD1. The CDR3 sequence is 16 residues long. V gave up 3 bases and J gave up 5 bases; unmatched junction bases: 5. Germline V lookup: CDR1 SGHRS, CDR2 YFSETQ. In DNA form, the CDR3 reads TGCGCCAGCAGCTGGGCCGGGACAGGGGATAATTCACCCCTCCACTTT. Translating gives CASSWAGTGDNSPLHF.

The chain couples TRBV7-8 to TRBJ1-2, with 9 bases that match TRBD1. The ends lost 6 bases at V and 6 bases at J; junction bases unmatched: 8. The germline gives CDR1 SGHVS, CDR2 FQNEAQ. The CDR3 is 14 amino acids. The CDR3 protein is CASRPPGTGHGYTF. For the CDR3, the DNA is TGTGCCAGCAGACCGCCGGGGACAGGGCATGGCTACACCTTC.

J is TRBJ1-1 and V is TRBV5-1; 7 bases line up with TRBD1. CDR1 and CDR2 from the germline V gene are SGHRS and YFSETQ. The V segment lost 7 bases and the J segment 1 base; nucleotides outside the gene matches: 10. The CDR3 spans 15 residues. For the CDR3, the DNA is TGCGCCAGCCATCCGGTGGGACAGCCGAACACTGAAGCTTTCTTT. It is translated as CASHPVGQPNTEAFF.

J is TRBJ1-2 and V is TRBV7-9; 7 bases line up with TRBD1. With 2 bases clipped from V and 4 bases from J, the junction kept 1 base outside the gene matches. CDR1 and CDR2 (germline): SEHNR, FQNEAQ (reference sequence). This CDR3 region has 13 residues. In nucleotides, the CDR3 is TGTGCCAGCAGCTTATCAGGGGGCTATGGCTACACCTTC. This codes for CASSLSGGYGYTF.

V is TRBV7-9 and J is TRBJ1-2, with D unresolved. The V end lost 1 base, the J end lost 5 bases, and 8 bases lay between the germline ends. This CDR3 comprises 13 residues. The germline V gene has CDR1 SEHNR and CDR2 FQNEAQ (reference sequence). The CDR3 reads CASSLVAGYGYTF. DNA for the CDR3: TGTGCCAGCAGCTTAGTGGCGGGATATGGCTACACCTTC.

The chain uses TRBV10-1 and TRBJ1-1; 11 bases match TRBD1. The germline gives CDR1 WNHNN, CDR2 SYGVQD (reference sequence). The CDR3 spans 16 residues. Germline trimming cut 6 bases from V and 0 bases from J; bases unmatched to any gene: 6. This chain's CDR3 is CASSPGTGGLNTEAFF. The CDR3 bases are TGCGCCAGCAGCCCCGGGACAGGGGGACTGAACACTGAAGCTTTCTTT.

The chain is built from TRBV2 and TRBJ1-5, with D possibly being TRBD1 (5 bases). V dropped 6 bases and J dropped 2 bases, with 14 bases sitting between them. This CDR3 contains 15 residues. Germline lookup yields CDR1 SNHLY and CDR2 FYNNEI. CDR3 DNA: TGTGCCAGCAGCGCAGGGTGGGTGGGCAATCAGCCCCAGCATTTT. Translated, it gives CASSAGWVGNQPQHF.

This clone was detected only once. The V call is TRBV7-6, the J call TRBJ2-7; TRBD2 is a possible D gene (6 bases). Germline V gene lookup returns CDR1 SGHVS and CDR2 FNYEAQ. The length of the CDR3 is 18 residues. Trimming removed 1 base at V and 1 base at J, with 20 bases between. CDR3 in DNA: TGTGCCAGCAGCTTAGAAATGGGTAGCGGCGTGGGGTCCTACGAGCAGTACTTC. It specifies CASSLEMGSGVGSYEQYF.

The chain combines TRBV6-4 with TRBJ2-5; TRBD1 might be the D (6 bases). The germline V gene encodes CDR1 MRHNA and CDR2 SNTAGT. The CDR3 consists of 17 residues. The ends were cut back, 2 bases at V and 2 bases at J, with 18 bases in the middle. Here the CDR3 reads CASSDPENRVRQETQYF. The CDR3 coding sequence is TGTGCCAGCAGTGACCCAGAGAACAGGGTCCGACAAGAGACCCAGTACTTC.

This clone was seen ten or more times. Different DNA sequences within this sample yield the same CDR3. This CDR3 is CASSVGGQGGSEAFF. The CDR3 DNA sequence: TGTGCCAGCAGCGTAGGGGGACAGGGAGGGTCTGAAGCTTTCTTT. The rearrangement links TRBV9 to TRBJ1-1, with 9 bases matching TRBD1. The germline gives CDR1 SGDLS, CDR2 YYNGEE. Germline trimming cut 0 bases from V and 6 bases from J; bases unmatched to any gene: 6. There are 15 residues in the CDR3.

V and J are TRBV5-5 and TRBJ2-3, with 13 bases lining up with TRBD2. Germline V gives CDR1 SGHKS, CDR2 YYEKEE (reference sequence). Germline trimming cut 4 bases from V and 3 bases from J; bases unmatched to any gene: 5. The CDR3 consists of 16 residues. The CDR3 DNA sequence: TGTGCCAGCAGCCAAATGACTAGCGGGGGGACAGATACGCAGTATTTT. Protein product: CASSQMTSGGTDTQYF.

V usage is TRBV19 and J usage is TRBJ1-1; D call uncertain. V lost 2 bases and J lost 3, with 7 bases in between. The CDR3 is 13 residues long. Germline loops: CDR1 LNHDA, CDR2 SQIVND (reference sequence). CDR3 coding DNA: TGTGCCAGTAGTATATACGGGGACACTGAAGCTTTCTTT. Amino acid sequence: CASSIYGDTEAFF.

Here the CDR3 reads CASRTEGFRDTQYF. CDR3 DNA: TGTGCCAGCAGGACAGAAGGCTTTAGAGATACGCAGTATTTT. J is TRBJ2-3 and V is TRBV2; D perhaps matches TRBD1 (5 bases). Trimming cost V 6 bases and J 5 bases, with 15 bases left between them. This CDR3 has 14 residues. The germline V gene has CDR1 SNHLY and CDR2 FYNNEI.